The clone carrying this T cell receptor beta chain has a count of ten or more. The antigen is not known. TCR beta CDR3 sequences were amplified from RNA transcripts. Carried out on the TCR CDR3, a first-round RT-PCR used the HTBI primer set. TCRdb reprocessed the multiplex PCR reads via MiXCR and lists one record per CDR3 protein. This table has around 340,000 distinct CDR3 sequences, 16% appearing once. The data are from a study of T cells in Graves' hyperthyroidism and ophthalmopathy. V lost 3 bases and J lost 4; bases outside the gene matches: 3. CDR1 KGHSH and CDR2 LQKENI come from the germline V gene. The CDR3 spans 15 residues. Study observations and caveats: Blood samples included most of the expanded thyroid clonotypes exceeding 0.001. A model built on 13 V-J features separated ophthalmopathy from stable hyperthyroidism.

The sequenced sample consisted of blood. The chain is built from TRBV18 and TRBJ1-3, with TRBD1 identical over 10 bases. This TCR was recovered from a man aged 30 to 39 with Graves' hyperthyroidism. The CDR3 sequence: CASSPRQGAGNTIYF. The DNA of the CDR3 is TGTGCCAGCTCACCCCGACAGGGGGCCGGAAACACCATATATTTT.